This T cell receptor (beta chain) originates from a study of identical twins. With 1 base removed from V and 6 bases from J, the gap between germline ends came to 16 bases. The CDR3 length is 16 residues. CDR1 and CDR2 (germline): SGHDN, FVKESK. TCRdb processed the 5' RACE reads anew with MiXCR; each CDR3 protein has one entry. Here the sample spans 1.5 million or so distinct CDR3 sequences, around a third being singletons. This clonotype was detected a few times. Source material: cord blood. The TCR originated in a newborn girl in good health. V and J are TRBV14 and TRBJ2-1; D remains ambiguous. The CDR3 DNA sequence: TGTGCCAGCAGCCAAGGGAGTAGCCCTGGGATCAATGAGCAGTTCTTC. Its translation: CASSQGSSPGINEQFF. The whole variable domain, filled in from reference TRBV14 and TRBJ2-1, reads EAGVTQFPSHSVIEKGQTVTLRCDPISGHDNLYWYRRVMGKEIKFLLHFVKESKQDESGMPNNRFLAERTGGTYSTLKVQPAELEDSGVYFCASSQGSSPGINEQFFGPGTRLTVL.